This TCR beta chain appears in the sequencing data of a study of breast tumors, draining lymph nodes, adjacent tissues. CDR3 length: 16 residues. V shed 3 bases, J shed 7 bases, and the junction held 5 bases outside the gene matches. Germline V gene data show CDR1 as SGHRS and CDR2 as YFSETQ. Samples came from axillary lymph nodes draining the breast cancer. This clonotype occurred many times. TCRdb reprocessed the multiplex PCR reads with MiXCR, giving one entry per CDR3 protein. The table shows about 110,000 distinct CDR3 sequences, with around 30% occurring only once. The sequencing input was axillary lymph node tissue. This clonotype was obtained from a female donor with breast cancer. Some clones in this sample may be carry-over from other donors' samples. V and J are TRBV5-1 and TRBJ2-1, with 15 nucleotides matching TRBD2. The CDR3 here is CASSWGTSGRSNEQFF. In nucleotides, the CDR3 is TGCGCCAGCAGCTGGGGGACTAGCGGGAGGAGTAATGAGCAGTTCTTC.